One sample yielded the 32 T cell receptor beta chains listed below, sequenced in a study of early stage breast cancer tumors. Sequenced by immunoSEQ multiplex PCR; TCRdb stores in-frame clones only, minus some. The sample has 9,000 to 9,500 clones, 70% to 75% seen once. The sample taken for sequencing was normal breast tissue next to the tumor. The receptors were gathered from a person aged 55 to 75 with breast cancer.

This clone turned up a few times. V is TRBV5-1 and J is TRBJ2-5; D is unresolved. From germline, CDR1 is SGHRS and CDR2 YFSETQ. Trimming took off 0 bases at V and 5 bases at J, with 8 bases between the two ends. The CDR3 contains 13 residues. CDR3 in amino acids: CASSLGFAETQYF. DNA for the CDR3: TGCGCCAGCAGCTTGGGTTTCGCGGAGACCCAGTACTTC.

The CDR3: CASSEASADLSYEQYF. CDR3 nucleotides: TGTGCCAGCAGTGAAGCCTCAGCGGACCTGTCCTACGAGCAGTACTTC. V and J are TRBV6-1 and TRBJ2-7, with D tentatively TRBD2 (5 bases). This CDR3 has 16 residues. In germline, CDR1 is MNHNS, CDR2 SASEGT. V lost 0 bases to trimming and J lost 1 base, with 13 bases between them.

The chain links TRBV18 to TRBJ2-5; 7 nucleotides align to TRBD1. This CDR3 is 13 amino acids long. CDR1 is KGHSH, CDR2 LQKENI, per germline. With 4 bases clipped from V and 4 bases from J, the junction kept 3 bases outside the gene matches. The CDR3 sequence is CASSRNRGETQYF. The CDR3 nucleotides read TGTGCCAGCTCACGAAACAGGGGAGAGACCCAGTACTTC.

The V call is TRBV4-3, the J call TRBJ2-5, with 8 bases matching TRBD2. V gave up 2 bases and J gave up 1 base; unmatched junction bases: 6. Germline-derived CDR1 and CDR2 are LGHNA and YSLEER. The CDR3 runs to 16 residues. Here the CDR3 reads CASSQFTSGVQETQYF. The DNA of the CDR3 is TGCGCCAGCAGCCAATTTACTAGCGGAGTCCAAGAGACCCAGTACTTC.

V gene TRBV7-2 combines with J gene TRBJ2-1; D ambiguous. Trimming cost V 1 base and J 8 bases, with 15 bases left between them. CDR1 and CDR2 from the germline V gene are SGHTA and FQGNSA. CDR3 length: 15 amino acids. The CDR3: CASSLGFGLGYEQFF. As DNA, the CDR3 is TGTGCCAGCAGCTTAGGATTCGGCCTCGGGTATGAGCAGTTCTTC.

This rearrangement joins TRBV10-3 to TRBJ1-1; 7 bases agree with TRBD1. Germline V gene sequence: CDR1 ENHRY, CDR2 SYGVKD. After removal of 3 bases from V and 7 bases from J, the junction contained 2 bases not matched to a gene. The CDR3 is made up of 12 amino acids. CDR3 nucleotides: TGTGCCATCAGTGACAGGGGGAATGAAGCTTTCTTT. Amino acids: CAISDRGNEAFF.

In its sample, this clone was seen a few times. The chain recombines TRBV28 with TRBJ1-2, with TRBD1 matching 7 bases. J lost 5 bases, V lost 3 bases, and 9 bases had no gene match. The length of the CDR3 is 15 residues. In germline, CDR1 is MDHEN, CDR2 SYDVKM. The CDR3 sequence: CASSFVTGRKYGYTF. The CDR3 bases are TGTGCCAGCAGTTTTGTGACAGGGAGGAAATATGGCTACACCTTC.

This clone was detected once. The chain couples TRBV4-3 to TRBJ2-1; TRBD2 agrees at 7 bases. The germline gives CDR1 LGHNA, CDR2 YSLEER. CDR3 length: 17 amino acids. The J segment lost 2 bases and the V segment lost 4 bases, leaving 11 bases of the junction unmatched. The CDR3 nucleotides read TGCGCCAGCAGCCCCTTACGGCGGCTAGCGGCCTACAATGAGCAGTTCTTC. This codes for CASSPLRRLAAYNEQFF.

In its sample, this clone is medium-sized. V gene TRBV10-1 combines with J gene TRBJ1-1, with 8 bases matching TRBD1. V trimming: 8 bases; J trimming: 0 bases; junction bases outside the gene matches: 11. Germline V lookup: CDR1 WNHNN, CDR2 SYGVQD (reference sequence). The CDR3 spans 16 residues. For the CDR3, the DNA is TGCGCCAGCGGTGGAGGGACAGGCTGTATGAACACTGAAGCTTTCTTT. As protein: CASGGGTGCMNTEAFF.

The gene calls are TRBV21-1 and TRBJ2-2; TRBD2 is taken as the D call from the table, unchecked against the DNA. TRBV21-1 counts as a pseudogene. This CDR3 contains 20 residues. The CDR3 DNA reads as TGTGCCAGCAGCAAAGGGGGCCCCGGGACTAGCGGAGACCTCCCCGGGGAGCTGTTTTTT. Translating gives CASSKGGPGTSGDLPGELFF.

This chain links TRBV6-5 with TRBJ1-4; possibly TRBD1 for D (5 bases). Trimming shortened V by 6 bases and J by 8 bases, and 19 bases separated the two germline ends. This CDR3 spans 15 amino acids. Germline loops: CDR1 MNHEY, CDR2 SVGAGI. The CDR3 reads CASRSRTVRGEKLFF. The CDR3 bases are TGTGCCAGCAGAAGCCGGACCGTTAGGGGCGAAAAACTGTTTTTT.

This clone was seen only once. V gene TRBV11-2 combines with J gene TRBJ1-2; 8 bases line up with TRBD1. The V gene's germline CDR1 is SGHAT and CDR2 FQNNGV. The CDR3 contains 14 residues. Germline trimming cut 6 bases from V and 4 bases from J; bases unmatched to any gene: 7. The CDR3 loop is CASSRTGGPYGYTF. Here the CDR3 DNA reads TGTGCCAGCAGTCGCACAGGGGGACCCTATGGCTACACCTTC.

The V gene is TRBV30, the J gene TRBJ2-7; D remains ambiguous. CDR3 length: 15 residues. CDR1 GTSNPN and CDR2 SVGIG come from the germline V gene (reference sequence). Trimming shortened V by 0 bases and J by 6 bases, and 18 bases separated the two germline ends. The CDR3 sequence is CAWSVPDKIAGEQYF. The CDR3, as DNA: TGTGCCTGGAGTGTACCCGACAAGATCGCAGGCGAGCAGTACTTC.

This chain uses TRBV12-1 with TRBJ2-7; TRBD2, as called in the table, went unchecked against the DNA. TRBV12-1 is a listed pseudogene. This CDR3 has 15 residues. The CDR3: CASSFQSGRSYEQYF. Written as DNA, the CDR3 is TGTGCCAGCAGCTTTCAGTCAGGGAGGTCCTACGAGCAGTACTTC.

V and J are TRBV7-2 and TRBJ2-7; 10 nucleotides line up with TRBD2. CDR3 size: 14 residues. The V and J ends lost 6 bases and 4 bases, in that order; junction bases with no gene match: 6. The germline V gene has CDR1 SGHTA and CDR2 FQGNSA. CDR3 nucleotides: TGTGCCAGCAGGGTTACTAGCGGGGTATACGAGCAGTACTTC. As protein: CASRVTSGVYEQYF. Full variable domain (remainder filled in from reference TRBV7-2 and TRBJ2-7): GAGVSQSPSNKVTEKGKDVELRCDPISGHTALYWYRQSLGQGLEFLIYFQGNSAPDKSGLPSDRFSAERTGGSVSTLTIQRTQQEDSAVYLCASRVTSGVYEQYFGPGTRLTVT.

This chain links TRBV11-2 with TRBJ2-3; tentatively, D is TRBD1 (5 bases). The CDR3 covers 16 residues. V lost 5 bases and J lost 2, with 17 bases in between. Germline lookup yields CDR1 SGHAT and CDR2 FQNNGV. The DNA for the CDR3 is TGTGCCAGCAGCCCTACCTCCTTGACAGCCACAGATACGCAGTATTTT. Translating gives CASSPTSLTATDTQYF.

By frequency in the sample, this clone is medium-sized. V gene TRBV10-3 combines with J gene TRBJ2-5, with TRBD1 matching 8 bases. Germline CDR1 and CDR2: ENHRY and SYGVKD. The CDR3 totals 14 residues. Trimming at V came to 5 bases and at J to 1 base, leaving 3 bases not matched to a gene. Here the CDR3 reads CAISLGQGQETQYF. CDR3 DNA: TGTGCCATCAGTCTAGGACAGGGCCAAGAGACCCAGTACTTC.

This clone appeared a single time. The chain is built from TRBV20-1 and TRBJ2-1, with D unresolved. The CDR3 spans 11 residues. Trimming left V 3 bases short and J 5 bases short, with 5 bases between. Germline lookup yields CDR1 DFQATT and CDR2 SNEGSKA (reference sequence). The CDR3 sequence: CSARRDNEQFF. CDR3 DNA: TGCAGTGCTAGGCGCGACAATGAGCAGTTCTTC.

This clone has just a few counts. The chain employs TRBV23-1 and TRBJ1-2, with D possibly being TRBD1 (6 bases). TRBV23-1 carries the ORF label, with uncertain function. V was clipped by 3 bases and J by 0 bases, with 8 bases between them. The CDR3 consists of 14 residues. The CDR3 nucleotides read TGCGCCAGCAGTCAGACAGGAGCTAACTATGGCTACACCTTC. It is translated as CASSQTGANYGYTF.

The V call is TRBV19, the J call TRBJ2-3; the D gene is possibly TRBD1 (6 bases). The CDR3 consists of 15 residues. Germline V gene sequence: CDR1 LNHDA, CDR2 SQIVND (reference sequence). The V end lost 2 bases, the J end lost 2 bases, and 11 bases lay between the germline ends. The CDR3 bases are TGTGCCAGTAGTATATGGGACACCAACACAGATACGCAGTATTTT. It encodes CASSIWDTNTDTQYF. The complete variable domain, with remaining parts taken from reference TRBV19 and TRBJ2-3, reads DGGITQSPKYLFRKEGQNVTLSCEQNLNHDAMYWYRQDPGQGLRLIYYSQIVNDFQKGDIAEGYSVSREKKESFPLTVTSAQKNPTAFYLCASSIWDTNTDTQYFGPGTRLTVL.

The chain combines TRBV6-5 with TRBJ2-7; 9 bases agree with TRBD2. Germline loops: CDR1 MNHEY, CDR2 SVGAGI. The CDR3 has 15 residues. With 6 bases clipped from V and 1 base from J, the junction kept 7 bases outside the gene matches. The CDR3 DNA follows: TGTGCCAGCAGGGGCCTAGCGGGACTTTCCTACGAGCAGTACTTC. Its protein is CASRGLAGLSYEQYF.

The V call is TRBV5-1, the J call TRBJ2-5; no clear D gene. The CDR3 contains 14 residues. Per germline, CDR1 SGHRS and CDR2 YFSETQ. The V end was cut by 4 bases, the J end by 2 bases, with 12 bases between. CDR3 nucleotide sequence: TGCGCCAGCAGCACTGGTCGCGATCAAGAGACCCAGTACTTC. This encodes CASSTGRDQETQYF.

This rearrangement joins TRBV27 to TRBJ2-3; TRBD2 might be the D (6 bases). This CDR3 is built from 18 residues. The V and J ends lost 4 bases and 2 bases respectively, with 22 bases between them. Germline V gives CDR1 MNHEY, CDR2 SMNVEV (reference sequence). The CDR3 sequence is CASSWRGRGAQFTDTQYF. The CDR3 bases are TGTGCCAGCAGTTGGAGGGGCCGAGGGGCGCAGTTCACAGATACGCAGTATTTT.

The chain joins TRBV19 to TRBJ2-3, with 7 bases aligning to TRBD1. V lost 5 bases to trimming and J lost 6 bases; unmatched junction nucleotides: 14. The length of the CDR3 is 16 residues. Looked up from germline, CDR1 is LNHDA and CDR2 is SQIVND (reference sequence). This CDR3 reads CASSGRQGNRGDTQYF. The CDR3 coding sequence is TGTGCCAGTAGTGGTCGACAGGGTAACCGAGGGGATACGCAGTATTTT.

V gene TRBV6-4 combines with J gene TRBJ2-2, with TRBD1 identical over 10 bases. Germline trimming cut 6 bases from V and 0 bases from J; bases unmatched to any gene: 10. From germline, CDR1 is MRHNA and CDR2 SNTAGT. The CDR3 sequence is 18 residues long. CDR3 in DNA: TGTGCCAGCAGCGCCTGGGGGACAGGGGCCACGAACACCGGGGAGCTGTTTTTT. The encoded protein is CASSAWGTGATNTGELFF.

The chain uses TRBV19 and TRBJ1-1; D not resolved. Germline loops: CDR1 LNHDA, CDR2 SQIVND (reference sequence). CDR3 length: 12 amino acids. The V and J ends lost 3 bases and 7 bases respectively, with 9 bases between them. The CDR3 spells CASSISRGEAFF. The CDR3 coding sequence is TGTGCCAGTAGTATTAGCCGGGGTGAAGCTTTCTTT.

V usage is TRBV29-1 and J usage is TRBJ1-5, with TRBD1 matching over 9 bases. Unmatched junction bases numbered 13, after V lost 4 bases and J lost 6 bases. The germline gives CDR1 SQVTM, CDR2 ANQGSEA. The CDR3 consists of 16 residues. CDR3 region: CSVVFSDRGVSQPQHF. CDR3 in DNA: TGCAGCGTTGTTTTCTCGGACAGGGGTGTTTCTCAGCCCCAGCATTTT.

The CDR3 loop is CASSERASTDTQYF. DNA of the CDR3: TGTGCCAGCAGCGAGCGAGCCAGCACAGATACGCAGTATTTT. J is TRBJ2-3 and V is TRBV6-5; D unclear. The CDR3 consists of 14 residues. Trimming left V 6 bases short and J 0 bases short, with 10 bases between. CDR1 MNHEY and CDR2 SVGAGI come from the germline V gene.

The chain is built from TRBV15 and TRBJ2-3; 9 positions agree with TRBD2. This CDR3 contains 16 residues. The junction had 1 base not matched to a gene; V was cut back by 0 bases and J by 0 bases. Germline V CDR1 and CDR2: LNHNV, YYDKDF (reference sequence). The chain's CDR3 is CATSRDLAGSTDTQYF. The CDR3 DNA is TGTGCCACCAGCAGAGACCTAGCGGGGAGCACAGATACGCAGTATTTT.

This chain joins TRBV5-4 and TRBJ2-5; 8 bases align to TRBD2. The ends lost 5 bases at V and 3 bases at J; junction bases unmatched: 9. The germline gives CDR1 SGHNT, CDR2 YYREEE (reference sequence). There are 15 residues in the CDR3. The CDR3 region is CASRSSLLAEETQYF. In DNA form, the CDR3 reads TGTGCCAGCAGGTCCTCGTTACTAGCGGAAGAGACCCAGTACTTC. The full variable domain, its missing parts supplied by reference TRBV5-4 and TRBJ2-5, is ETGVTQSPTHLIKTRGQQVTLRCSSQSGHNTVSWYQQALGQGPQFIFQYYREEENGRGNFPPRFSGLQFPNYSSELNVNALELDDSALYLCASRSSLLAEETQYFGPGTRLLVL.

This clone was recorded a few times. V is TRBV5-1 and J is TRBJ1-2; 12 bases fit TRBD1. The CDR3 covers 15 residues. The germline gives CDR1 SGHRS, CDR2 YFSETQ. The V and J ends lost 0 bases and 8 bases, in that order; junction bases with no gene match: 5. This chain's CDR3 is CASSLEGQGAGGYTF. CDR3 in DNA: TGCGCCAGCAGCTTGGAGGGACAGGGGGCCGGAGGCTACACCTTC.

This chain uses TRBV4-1 with TRBJ2-7; 13 bases line up with TRBD2. The CDR3 is made up of 15 amino acids. Germline CDR1 MGHRA, CDR2 YSYEKL. The V gene end was trimmed by 3 bases and the J gene end by 6 bases; junction bases not matched to a gene: 5. CDR3 residues: CASSQGTSGTVEQYF. DNA of the CDR3: TGCGCCAGCAGCCAGGGGACTAGCGGGACAGTCGAGCAGTACTTC.